The source of this TCR beta chain is a study of blood T cell repertoires in COVID-19. Whole-study context: COVID-19 samples collected from the United States, Italy and Spain covered acute and convalescent phases.

As originally analysed: By means of reference gene primer amplification, nucleated cell counts were estimated. The assay was immunoSEQ multiplex PCR, and TCRdb's table has in-frame clones only and misses some. That table furnishes V, J and clone size, whereas the DNA furnished D and trimming. The sample records fewer than 250,000 clones, around 82% being singletons. Study members were between roughly 18 and 100 years old and lived in roughly 24 US regions. Categorization into cohorts depended on clinical history that participants reported. Trimming left V 2 bases short and J 4 bases short, with 5 bases between. This CDR3 is built from 12 residues.

The chain employs TRBV12-3 or TRBV12-4 and TRBJ1-2; D is undetermined. Sequenced sample: PBMCs or T cells enriched from blood (not recorded which). The receptor was isolated from a woman between 40 and 55 years old with acute COVID-19. CDR3: CASSLLPYGYTF. The CDR3 DNA reads TGTGCCAGCAGTTTACTTCCCTATGGCTACACCTTC.